The clone carrying this T cell receptor (beta chain) was detected ten times or more. The data were taken from a study of T-cell reconstitution after alpha-beta-depleted transplantation in children. TCRbeta library preparation incorporated unique molecular identifiers. TCRdb re-called the PCR reads with MiXCR, one entry per CDR3 protein. The repertoire holds roughly 220,000 distinct CDR3 sequences, with more than 10% as singletons. This CDR3 comprises 11 residues. V was trimmed by 4 bases and J by 7 bases, leaving 8 bases between them. The V gene's germline CDR1 is MDHEN and CDR2 SYDVKM. V is TRBV28 and J is TRBJ2-7; D call uncertain. This receptor was obtained from a human donor who donated a stem cell graft to a child with acute lymphoblastic leukemia. Sequenced material: PBMCs from the stem cell graft donor, taken from the stem cell graft. CDR3 nucleotide sequence: TGTGCCAGCAGTTCAACTTTTGAGCAGTACTTC. Translating gives CASSSTFEQYF.